The 2 T cell receptor beta chains below were found in one sample sequenced in a study of blood T cell repertoires in COVID-19. Libraries were prepared by immunoSEQ multiplex PCR; TCRdb keeps only in-frame clonotypes and omits some of them. Found here are about 170,000 clones, roughly 85% of them singletons; the top ten hold about 3%. Sample: peripheral blood. The receptors were gathered from a human donor with acute or convalescent COVID-19. The donor label of this sample is uncertain.

The CDR3 here is CASSNRQEGYGYTF. Here the CDR3 DNA reads TGTGCCAGCAGCAACAGACAGGAAGGCTATGGCTACACCTTC. The V gene is TRBV5-4, the J gene TRBJ1-2; D perhaps matches TRBD1 (6 bases). Germline CDR1 and CDR2: SGHNT and YYREEE (reference sequence). V lost 4 bases, J lost 4 bases, and 14 bases lay in between. The CDR3 totals 14 residues.

The DNA of the CDR3 is TGTGCCAGCAGTTTGCGGGGGGGCGAACTTAGCACAGATACGCAGTATTTT. This codes for CASSLRGGELSTDTQYF. The chain links TRBV2 to TRBJ2-3; 9 bases agree with TRBD2. Per germline, CDR1 SNHLY and CDR2 FYNNEI. This CDR3 has 17 residues. V shed 5 bases and J 0 bases; nucleotides not matched to a gene: 9.